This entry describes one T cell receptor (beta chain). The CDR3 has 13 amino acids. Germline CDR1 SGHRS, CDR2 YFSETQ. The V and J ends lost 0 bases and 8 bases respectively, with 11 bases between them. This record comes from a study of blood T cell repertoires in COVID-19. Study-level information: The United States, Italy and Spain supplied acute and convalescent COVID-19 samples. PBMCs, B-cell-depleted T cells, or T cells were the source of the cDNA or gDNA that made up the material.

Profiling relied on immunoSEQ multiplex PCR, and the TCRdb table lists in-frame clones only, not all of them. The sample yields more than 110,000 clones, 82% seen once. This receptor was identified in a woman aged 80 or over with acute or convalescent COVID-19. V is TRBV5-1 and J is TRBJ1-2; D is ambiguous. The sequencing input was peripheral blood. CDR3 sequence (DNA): TGCGCCAGCAGCTTGGAAGCGGGAGGCGGCTACACCTTC. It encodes CASSLEAGGGYTF.